Detailed here is one TCR beta chain. This clone came up a few times. No antigen is known for it. Per-base qualities were not stored, and no clone one base away is much larger. Per the publication, the time point label means: baseline before first vaccination. Vaccinee samples were obtained from the UK trials COV001 and COV002, which included a single-blind randomized controlled phase 2/3 trial of AZD1222 (ChAdOx1 nCoV-19) in healthy adults. For TCRbeta chain sequencing, PBMC samples from trial participants were taken at day 0 and at day 28 after the second dose. The CDR3 regions of human TCRbeta chains were subjected to immunosequencing. The original methods were these. TCRs in the repertoires were compared against a reference library of SARS-CoV-2-specific TCRs that had been generated with the MIRA antigen-specificity platform. Breadth was defined as the fraction of unique TCRs that were SARS-CoV-2-associated. Depth was defined as the fraction of total T cells that were SARS-CoV-2-associated. Each spike-specific TCR was assigned to its reactive spike region and to a CD4 or CD8 class using the MIRA data. Log10-transformed breadth and depth values were compared by one-way ANOVA with Sidak's multiple comparisons tests. This is the immuneACCESS table as TCRdb keeps it, with only in-frame sequences that have V and J called. A part of the clones is gone; compared with another copy, unresolved V genes explain less than half, and the rest is unexplained. That table furnishes V, J and clone size, whereas the DNA furnished D and trimming. Counted in this sample were around 100,000 clones; about 88% of them appeared once. Together, the top ten hold about 5% of the sample.

The CDR3 runs 12 amino acids, cysteine and phenylalanine included. Only the CDR3 DNA stays, 36 bases, in frame from base 1. The V and J ends are trimmed by 3 bases and 4 bases, leaving 6 bases between them. CDR1 and CDR2, looked up from the germline V gene, are MNHEY and SVGAGI. These data come from a study of T cell responses to AZD1222 COVID-19 vaccine (dated by TCRdb to the early 2020s). For the wider study: AZD1222 recipients given second doses at about 4 weeks or at about 12 weeks were pooled, since spike-specific TCR depth and breadth were not found to differ between the two schedules. Trial participants were enrolled into age subgroups of 18-55, 56-69 and 70-plus years, which contained about 150, 27 and 61 TCR-sequenced participants, respectively. TCR sequencing was performed for some 250 trial participants, of whom roughly 200 were given two doses of AZD1222 and about 25 were given two doses of MenACWY control vaccine. Summary of the overall study and its limitations: After two AZD1222 doses, both the breadth and the depth of spike-specific TCRs were significantly higher than at day 0 and than in MenACWY recipients. The vaccine-associated CD4 TCRs covered the entire spike protein, and the dominant responses fell in regions 160-218 and 743-854. Most participants were white British and females outnumbered males, and the authors suggested that clonal diversity may have been underestimated. Only five or six AZD1222 recipients were SARS-CoV-2 seropositive at baseline, limiting conclusions about previously exposed vaccinees. The 56-69-year group was small, and its depth increase did not reach significance, likely because of low power. Because no samples from the day 14 peak response were available, repertoires could be characterized only after the peak T cell response. Nearly half of unique spike-specific TCRs reportedly recognized epitopes outside regions mutated in the B.1.351 and B.1.1.7 variants.

This clonotype was sampled from an adult in good health. Here the sequenced sample was peripheral blood, taken on day 0 of AZD1222 vaccination. The rearranged chain carries TRBV6-5 and TRBJ2-5; no D segment can be confidently identified. The DNA is as follows: TGTGCCAGCAGTTATCCGGTAGAGACCCAGTACTTC. It translates as CASSYPVETQYF.